Below, 26 T cell receptor beta chains from the same sample are listed, as sequenced in a study of cytomegalovirus exposure and HLA in healthy donors. This PCR relied on a set of 60 Vbeta primers and 13 Jbeta primers. TCRdb's copy holds only in-frame clones and misses some; the assay was immunoSEQ multiplex PCR. The sample yields fewer than 20,000 clones, about 80% seen once. The specimen was PBMCs. Every receptor here comes from a human donor in good health.

The rearrangement joins TRBV5-1 to TRBJ1-1; 10 nucleotides agree with TRBD1. There are 15 residues in the CDR3. The junction had 6 bases not matched to a gene; V was cut back by 4 bases and J by 3 bases. The germline V gene encodes CDR1 SGHRS and CDR2 YFSETQ. As DNA, the CDR3 is TGCGCCAGCAGCCCAAAAGGACAGGGGGACACTGAAGCTTTCTTT. It encodes CASSPKGQGDTEAFF. The full variable domain, its missing parts supplied by reference TRBV5-1 and TRBJ1-1, is KAGVTQTPRYLIKTRGQQVTLSCSPISGHRSVSWYQQTPGQGLQFLFEYFSETQRNKGNFPGRFSGRQFSNSRSEMNVSTLELGDSALYLCASSPKGQGDTEAFFGQGTRLTVV.

The chain links TRBV6-1 to TRBJ1-5, with 10 bases that match TRBD1. This CDR3 region has 14 residues. Trimming at V came to 6 bases and at J to 7 bases, leaving 6 bases not matched to a gene. Germline V gives CDR1 MNHNS, CDR2 SASEGT. The CDR3 reads CASRRDRGGQPQHF. CDR3 bases: TGTGCCAGCAGAAGGGACAGGGGCGGACAGCCCCAGCATTTT.

This sequence joins TRBV30 and TRBJ2-2, with TRBD1 identical over 12 bases. The V and J ends lost 7 bases and 7 bases, in that order; junction bases with no gene match: 10. The CDR3 has 15 amino acids. Per the germline V gene, CDR1 is GTSNPN and CDR2 is SVGIG (reference sequence). DNA for the CDR3: TGTGCCTACCTTCCGGGACAGGGGGCGGTCGGGGAGCTGTTTTTT. This codes for CAYLPGQGAVGELFF.

The chain has TRBV6-6 and TRBJ2-1; 11 bases agree with TRBD2. The CDR3 has 15 residues. J was trimmed by 5 bases and V by 2 bases; bases with no gene match: 2. Germline V lookup: CDR1 MNHNY, CDR2 SVGAGI (reference sequence). The DNA for the CDR3 is TGTGCCAGCAGTTACGGGACTAGCGGACACAATGAGCAGTTCTTC. Its translation: CASSYGTSGHNEQFF.

The rearrangement joins TRBV6-6 to TRBJ1-3, with D maybe TRBD1 (6 bases). Trimming stripped 6 bases from V and 4 bases from J, with 13 bases between. CDR1 and CDR2 (germline): MNHNY, SVGAGI (reference sequence). The CDR3 has 14 residues. CDR3 loop: CASSNTGYGNTIYF. As DNA, the CDR3 is TGTGCCAGCAGCAATACAGGGTACGGAAACACCATATATTTT.

The V gene is TRBV6-5, the J gene TRBJ2-2, with D tentatively TRBD1 (5 bases). CDR3 length: 14 amino acids. Germline CDR1 is MNHEY and CDR2 is SVGAGI. Trimming pared 7 bases from V and 0 bases from J, leaving 9 bases between. CDR3 DNA sequence: TGTGCCAGCAACCCGGACACGAACACCGGGGAGCTGTTTTTT. Translation: CASNPDTNTGELFF.

The V call is TRBV7-2, the J call TRBJ1-1, with D possibly being TRBD1 (5 bases). The length of the CDR3 is 13 residues. CDR1 is SGHTA, CDR2 FQGNSA, per germline. Trimming shortened V by 5 bases and J by 1 base, and 8 bases separated the two germline ends. Here the CDR3 reads CASSGQRNTEAFF. The CDR3 region has the DNA TGTGCCAGCAGCGGACAAAGGAACACTGAAGCTTTCTTT.

This sequence joins TRBV29-1 and TRBJ2-1, with D tentatively TRBD2 (5 bases). CDR3 length: 13 amino acids. Looked up from germline, CDR1 is SQVTM and CDR2 is ANQGSEA. The V end lost 7 bases, the J end lost 4 bases, and 14 bases lay between the germline ends. The CDR3: CSARRTEYNEQFF. DNA of the CDR3: TGCAGCGCCCGAAGGACTGAATACAATGAGCAGTTCTTC.

This rearrangement joins TRBV23-1 to TRBJ2-2; a possible D gene is TRBD2 (5 bases). TRBV23-1 is treated as an ORF (open reading frame) with a function not yet certain. Deletions cut 2 bases from V and 0 bases from J, with 19 bases between. The CDR3 loop spans 19 amino acids. CDR3 nucleotide sequence: TGCGCCAGCAGTCAAACCCCTGGAGGCGGATTCGCGAACACCGGGGAGCTGTTTTTT. Its protein is CASSQTPGGGFANTGELFF.

This clone was detected once. The rearrangement joins TRBV11-2 to TRBJ2-2; 8 positions match TRBD1. After removal of 5 bases from V and 3 bases from J, the junction contained 11 bases not matched to a gene. Germline CDR1 and CDR2: SGHAT and FQNNGV. The CDR3 has 17 amino acids. The CDR3, as DNA: TGTGCCAGCAGCAAGCTCCAGGGGGCTAGATACACCGGGGAGCTGTTTTTT. Protein sequence: CASSKLQGARYTGELFF.

This clone has a handful of counts. The rearrangement joins TRBV4-1 to TRBJ2-7; a weak D match, TRBD2 (6 bases). The germline V gene has CDR1 MGHRA and CDR2 YSYEKL. CDR3 length equals 13 residues. V lost 1 base and J lost 6, with 10 bases in between. The CDR3 spells CASSQGRGTEQYF. In DNA form, the CDR3 reads TGCGCCAGCAGCCAAGGCCGGGGGACCGAGCAGTACTTC.

The chain joins TRBV5-1 to TRBJ1-2, with D perhaps matching TRBD1 (6 bases). This CDR3 spans 14 amino acids. CDR1 and CDR2 from the germline V gene are SGHRS and YFSETQ. Trimming cost V 2 bases and J 6 bases, with 14 bases left between them. The CDR3 sequence: CASSFSNRVDGYTF. The CDR3 nucleotides are TGCGCCAGCAGCTTTTCTAACAGGGTTGATGGCTACACCTTC.

The chain joins TRBV6-5 to TRBJ1-1, with 8 bases fitting TRBD1. With 6 bases clipped from V and 5 bases from J, the junction kept 8 bases outside the gene matches. Germline V lookup: CDR1 MNHEY, CDR2 SVGAGI. This CDR3 region has 14 residues. The CDR3 sequence: CASSRQGRRTEAFF. Here the CDR3 DNA reads TGTGCCAGCAGCCGACAGGGGCGGCGGACTGAAGCTTTCTTT.

The rearrangement links TRBV5-1 to TRBJ2-7; D gene unclear. Per germline, CDR1 SGHRS and CDR2 YFSETQ. V gave up 2 bases and J gave up 3 bases, with 15 bases separating them. CDR3 size: 15 residues. CDR3: CASSFLSGPGYEQYF. The CDR3 coding sequence is TGCGCCAGCAGCTTCCTGTCGGGTCCGGGCTACGAGCAGTACTTC.

The V call is TRBV7-9, the J call TRBJ1-1; D not certain. Germline V gives CDR1 SEHNR, CDR2 FQNEAQ (reference sequence). This CDR3 comprises 11 residues. With 5 bases removed from V and 5 bases from J, the gap between germline ends came to 6 bases. The CDR3 here is CASSGQTEAFF. Written as DNA, the CDR3 is TGTGCCAGCAGCGGGCAAACTGAAGCTTTCTTT.

V is TRBV7-8 and J is TRBJ2-5; TRBD1 agrees at 11 bases. The DNA end is a closer match to TRBJ2-7, so the J assignment may be wrong. CDR3 length: 15 residues. Per the germline V gene, CDR1 is SGHVS and CDR2 is FQNEAQ. Here the CDR3 reads CASRRGTGGSYEQYF. CDR3 bases: TGTGCCAGCAGGAGGGGGACAGGGGGCTCCTACGAGCAGTACTTC.

This chain uses TRBV20-1 with TRBJ1-2, with unresolved D. Germline CDR1 is DFQATT and CDR2 is SNEGSKA (reference sequence). CDR3 size: 11 residues. The V gene lost 6 bases and the J gene lost 8 bases, with 13 bases spanning the gap. The CDR3 DNA reads as TGCAGTGCAGAGGGAAACGGCGGCTACACCTTC. Protein: CSAEGNGGYTF.

The chain carries TRBV29-1 and TRBJ1-3; a possible D gene is TRBD1 (6 bases). CDR1 and CDR2 from the germline V gene are SQVTM and ANQGSEA. The CDR3 has 14 amino acids. V shed 7 bases and J shed 2 bases, with 15 bases lying between them. CDR3 loop: CSAEGGVAGNTIYF. The DNA of the CDR3 is TGCAGCGCCGAAGGGGGTGTAGCTGGAAACACCATATATTTT.

CDR3 residues: CASSRTAGQPQHF. The CDR3 region has the DNA TGTGCCAGCAGCCGTACGGCCGGGCAGCCCCAGCATTTT. The chain recombines TRBV11-2 with TRBJ1-5; D call uncertain. Trimming shortened V by 5 bases and J by 7 bases, and 12 bases separated the two germline ends. This CDR3 region has 13 residues. Germline assignment: CDR1 SGHAT and CDR2 FQNNGV.

The V call is TRBV6-5, the J call TRBJ1-2; 10 positions match TRBD1. The CDR3 spans 15 residues. CDR1 is MNHEY, CDR2 SVGAGI, per germline. The junction had 9 bases not matched to a gene; V was cut back by 5 bases and J by 6 bases. CDR3 residues: CASSASTGGANGYTF. The CDR3 nucleotides are TGTGCCAGCAGTGCCTCGACAGGGGGCGCGAATGGCTACACCTTC.

The rearrangement joins TRBV11-2 to TRBJ2-2, with 9 bases fitting TRBD1. Per the germline V gene, CDR1 is SGHAT and CDR2 is FQNNGV. The CDR3 runs 19 residues. The junction had 17 bases not matched to a gene; V was cut back by 7 bases and J by 2 bases. The CDR3 region is CASTLHPGPGQGNTGELFF. The CDR3 DNA reads TGTGCCAGCACCCTACACCCGGGCCCGGGACAGGGAAACACCGGGGAGCTGTTTTTT.

The genes are TRBV9 and TRBJ2-3; TRBD2 matches at 7 bases. The CDR3 consists of 15 residues. The V gene's germline CDR1 is SGDLS and CDR2 YYNGEE. Trimming cost V 3 bases and J 2 bases; bases outside gene matches: 6. The CDR3 coding sequence is TGTGCCAGCAGCGCAGGACTAGGCCACACAGATACGCAGTATTTT. Protein: CASSAGLGHTDTQYF.

The chain joins TRBV29-1 to TRBJ2-6; 7 bases are a match to TRBD2. The J segment lost 0 bases and the V segment lost 6 bases, leaving 14 bases of the junction unmatched. The CDR3 spans 18 residues. Germline V CDR1 and CDR2: SQVTM, ANQGSEA. CDR3 loop: CSVRASGGLSSGANVLTF. The CDR3 DNA reads TGCAGCGTAAGGGCTAGCGGAGGACTTAGCTCTGGGGCCAACGTCCTGACTTTC.

This chain uses TRBV28 with TRBJ2-5; 8 bases match TRBD1. The assigned J gene may be wrong: the sequence end matches TRBJ2-7 better. Germline V lookup: CDR1 MDHEN, CDR2 SYDVKM. The CDR3 runs to 14 residues. CDR3 sequence (DNA): TGTGCCAGCAGTCCGCGGGACAGGTACTACGAGCAGTACTTC. Translated, it gives CASSPRDRYYEQYF.

The V and J genes are TRBV4-1 and TRBJ2-7; 9 nucleotides align to TRBD2. CDR3 length equals 16 residues. Germline V gene lookup returns CDR1 MGHRA and CDR2 YSYEKL. Trimming at V came to 4 bases and at J to 0 bases, leaving 7 bases not matched to a gene. In nucleotides, the CDR3 is TGCGCCAGCAGCCCCTCCGGGACTAGCACCTCCTACGAGCAGTACTTC. This gives the protein CASSPSGTSTSYEQYF.

This clone was detected only once. The chain combines TRBV20-1 with TRBJ1-2; D is ambiguous. This CDR3 contains 11 residues. The germline V gene encodes CDR1 DFQATT and CDR2 SNEGSKA (reference sequence). Trimming cost V 3 bases and J 7 bases, with 9 bases left between them. For the CDR3, the DNA is TGCAGTGCTAGTCTCCCCGGTGGCTACACCTTC. This sequence encodes CSASLPGGYTF.